This T cell receptor beta chain is drawn from a study of beta chain features in type 1 diabetes. The study, taken as a whole, reports: Within each of all four CD4+ subsets, Type 1 diabetes patients had TCRB CDR3s that were moderately but significantly shorter.

CDR3 length: 15 residues. The V end was cut by 1 base, the J end by 5 bases, with 14 bases between. The germline CDR1 and CDR2 sequences are LNHDA and SQIVND (reference sequence). This clone was picked up a small number of times. What it recognizes is unknown. TCRB transcripts that were expressed got sequenced, as all of the isolated RNA had been reverse transcribed. Generated by immunoSEQ multiplex PCR, the TCRdb table keeps only in-frame clones and is missing some. The sample lists under 850,000 clones, 13% occurring once. This TCR came from a man aged 18 to 30 with type 1 diabetes. The chain combines TRBV19 with TRBJ1-2; no definite D call. The source material was naive CD4+ T cells from blood. CDR3 bases: TGTGCCAGTAGTATAGGACAACCCTTGGGGTATGGCTACACCTTC. The encoded protein is CASSIGQPLGYGYTF.